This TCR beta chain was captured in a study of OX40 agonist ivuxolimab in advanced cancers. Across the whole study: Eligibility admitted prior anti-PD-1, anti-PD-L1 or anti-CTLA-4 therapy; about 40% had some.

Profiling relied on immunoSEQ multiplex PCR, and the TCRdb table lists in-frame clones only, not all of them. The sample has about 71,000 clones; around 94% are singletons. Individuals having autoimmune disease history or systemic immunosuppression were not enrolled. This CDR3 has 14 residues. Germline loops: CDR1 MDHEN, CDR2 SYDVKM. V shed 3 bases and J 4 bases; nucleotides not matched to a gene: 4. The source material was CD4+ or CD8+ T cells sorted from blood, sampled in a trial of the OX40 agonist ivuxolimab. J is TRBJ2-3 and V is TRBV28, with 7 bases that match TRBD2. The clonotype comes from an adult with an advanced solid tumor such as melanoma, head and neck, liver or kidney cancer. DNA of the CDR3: TGTGCCAGCAGTTTTGGCGGGAGAGCAGATACGCAGTATTTT. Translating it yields CASSFGGRADTQYF. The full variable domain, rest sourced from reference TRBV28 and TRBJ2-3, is DVKVTQSSRYLVKRTGEKVFLECVQDMDHENMFWYRQDPGLGLRLIYFSYDVKMKEKGDIPEGYSVSREKKERFSLILESASTNQTSMYLCASSFGGRADTQYFGPGTRLTVL.